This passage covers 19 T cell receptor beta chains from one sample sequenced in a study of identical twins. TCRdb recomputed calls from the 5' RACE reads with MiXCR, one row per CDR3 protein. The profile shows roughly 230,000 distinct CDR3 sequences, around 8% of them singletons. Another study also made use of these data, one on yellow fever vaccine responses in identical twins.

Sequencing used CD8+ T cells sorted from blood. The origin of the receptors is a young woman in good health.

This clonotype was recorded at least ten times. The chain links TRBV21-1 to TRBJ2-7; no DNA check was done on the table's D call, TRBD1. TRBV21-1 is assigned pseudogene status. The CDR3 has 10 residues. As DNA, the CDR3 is TGTGTCCCCGGGACAGGGGAGGGTAACTTC. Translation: CVPGTGEGNF.

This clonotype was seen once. Here the CDR3 DNA reads TGTGCCAGCAGCTTGGGACAGGGAGCTGAAGCTTTCTTT. Residues: CASSLGQGAEAFF. The chain is built from TRBV5-6 and TRBJ1-1; 7 nucleotides line up with TRBD1. Germline loops: CDR1 SGHDT, CDR2 YYEEEE. J gave up 6 bases and V 0 bases, and 2 bases lay outside the gene matches. The CDR3 extends over 13 amino acids.

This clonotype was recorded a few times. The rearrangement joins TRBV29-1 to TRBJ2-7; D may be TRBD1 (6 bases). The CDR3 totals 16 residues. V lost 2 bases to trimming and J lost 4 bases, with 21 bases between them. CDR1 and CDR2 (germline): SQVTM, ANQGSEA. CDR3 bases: TGCAGCGTTGAAATACAGGGCGATAAAACGGGATACGAGCAGTACTTC. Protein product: CSVEIQGDKTGYEQYF.

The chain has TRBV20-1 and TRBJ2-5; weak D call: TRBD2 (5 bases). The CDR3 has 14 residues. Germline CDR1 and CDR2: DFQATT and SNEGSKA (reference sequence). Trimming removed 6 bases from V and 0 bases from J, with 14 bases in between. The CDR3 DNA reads TGCAGTGCCCTGGACTTTTCGTACCAAGAGACCCAGTACTTC. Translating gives CSALDFSYQETQYF.

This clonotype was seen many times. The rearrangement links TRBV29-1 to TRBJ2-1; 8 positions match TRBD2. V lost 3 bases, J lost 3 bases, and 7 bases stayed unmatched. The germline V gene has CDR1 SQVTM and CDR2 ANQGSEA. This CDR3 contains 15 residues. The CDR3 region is CSVEATSGNYNEQFF. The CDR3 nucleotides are TGCAGCGTTGAGGCCACTAGCGGAAACTACAATGAGCAGTTCTTC.

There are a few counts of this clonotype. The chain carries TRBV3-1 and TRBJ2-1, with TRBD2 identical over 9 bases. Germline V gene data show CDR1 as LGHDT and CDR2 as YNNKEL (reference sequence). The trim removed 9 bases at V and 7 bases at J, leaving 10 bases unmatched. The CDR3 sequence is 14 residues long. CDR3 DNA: TGTGCCAGTTATAGCGGGAGCTTGGAGAATGAGCAGTTCTTC. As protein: CASYSGSLENEQFF.

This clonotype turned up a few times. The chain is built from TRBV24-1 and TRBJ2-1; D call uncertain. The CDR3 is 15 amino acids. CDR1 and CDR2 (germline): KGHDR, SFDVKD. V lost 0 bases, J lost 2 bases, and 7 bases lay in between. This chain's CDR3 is CATSDLRDTYNEQFF. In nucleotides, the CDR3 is TGTGCCACCAGTGATTTGCGAGACACCTACAATGAGCAGTTCTTC.

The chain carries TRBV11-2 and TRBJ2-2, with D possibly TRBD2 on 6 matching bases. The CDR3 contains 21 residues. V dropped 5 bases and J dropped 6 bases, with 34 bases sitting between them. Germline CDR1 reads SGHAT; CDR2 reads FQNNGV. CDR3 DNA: TGTGCCAGCAGCAACCGCTATTTTGTCACCATCGGGGCTAGCGTCCCCGGGGAGCTGTTTTTT. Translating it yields CASSNRYFVTIGASVPGELFF.

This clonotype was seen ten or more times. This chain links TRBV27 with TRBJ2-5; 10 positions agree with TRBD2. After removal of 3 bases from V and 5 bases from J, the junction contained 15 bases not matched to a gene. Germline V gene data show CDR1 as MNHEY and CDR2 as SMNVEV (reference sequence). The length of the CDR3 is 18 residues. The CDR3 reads CASSLLAGGPLGGETQYF. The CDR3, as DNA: TGTGCCAGCAGTTTGTTAGCGGGAGGCCCCCTCGGGGGGGAGACCCAGTACTTC.

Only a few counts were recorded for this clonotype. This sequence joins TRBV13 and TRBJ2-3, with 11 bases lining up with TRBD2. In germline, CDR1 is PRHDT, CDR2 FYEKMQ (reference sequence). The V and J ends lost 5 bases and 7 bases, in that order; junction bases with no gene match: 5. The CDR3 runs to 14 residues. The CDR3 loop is CASSPLAGGYTQYF. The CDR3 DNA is TGTGCCAGCAGCCCCCTAGCGGGGGGATATACGCAGTATTTT.

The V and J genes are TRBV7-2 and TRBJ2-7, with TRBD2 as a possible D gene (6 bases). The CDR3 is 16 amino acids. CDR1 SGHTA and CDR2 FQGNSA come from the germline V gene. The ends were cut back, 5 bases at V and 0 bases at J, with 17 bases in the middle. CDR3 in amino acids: CASSITTGTRSYEQYF. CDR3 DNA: TGTGCCAGCAGCATAACTACCGGGACTCGCTCCTACGAGCAGTACTTC. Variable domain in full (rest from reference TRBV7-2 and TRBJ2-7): GAGVSQSPSNKVTEKGKDVELRCDPISGHTALYWYRQSLGQGLEFLIYFQGNSAPDKSGLPSDRFSAERTGGSVSTLTIQRTQQEDSAVYLCASSITTGTRSYEQYFGPGTRLTVT.

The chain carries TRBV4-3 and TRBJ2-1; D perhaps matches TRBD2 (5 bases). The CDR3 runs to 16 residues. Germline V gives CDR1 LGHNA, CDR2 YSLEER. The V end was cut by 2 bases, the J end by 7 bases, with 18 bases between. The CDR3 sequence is CASSQPGPRSGNEQFF. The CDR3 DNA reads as TGCGCCAGCAGCCAACCTGGACCGAGGTCGGGGAATGAGCAGTTCTTC.

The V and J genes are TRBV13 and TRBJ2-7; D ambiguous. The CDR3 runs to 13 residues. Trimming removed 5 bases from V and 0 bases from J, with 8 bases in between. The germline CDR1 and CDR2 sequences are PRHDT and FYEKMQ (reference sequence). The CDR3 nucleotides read TGTGCCAGCAGCGCTGGCAACTCCTACGAGCAGTACTTC. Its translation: CASSAGNSYEQYF.

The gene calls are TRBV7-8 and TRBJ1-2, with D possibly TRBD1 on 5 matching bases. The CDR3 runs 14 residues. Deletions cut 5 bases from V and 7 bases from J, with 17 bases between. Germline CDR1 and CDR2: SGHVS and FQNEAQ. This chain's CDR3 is CASSLAGGMGGYTF. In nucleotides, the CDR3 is TGTGCCAGCAGCCTTGCCGGGGGAATGGGTGGCTACACCTTC.

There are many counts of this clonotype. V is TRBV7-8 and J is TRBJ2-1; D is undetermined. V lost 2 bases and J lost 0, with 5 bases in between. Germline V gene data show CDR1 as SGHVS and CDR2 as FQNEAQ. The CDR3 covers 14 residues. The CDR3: CASSLSDSYNEQFF. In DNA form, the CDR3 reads TGTGCCAGCAGCTTATCAGACTCCTACAATGAGCAGTTCTTC.

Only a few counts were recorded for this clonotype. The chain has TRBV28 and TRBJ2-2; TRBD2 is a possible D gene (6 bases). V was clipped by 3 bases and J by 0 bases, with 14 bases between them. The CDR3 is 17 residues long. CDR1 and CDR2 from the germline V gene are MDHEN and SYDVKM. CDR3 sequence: CASSFLWEAANTGELFF. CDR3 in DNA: TGTGCCAGCAGTTTTCTTTGGGAGGCGGCGAACACCGGGGAGCTGTTTTTT.

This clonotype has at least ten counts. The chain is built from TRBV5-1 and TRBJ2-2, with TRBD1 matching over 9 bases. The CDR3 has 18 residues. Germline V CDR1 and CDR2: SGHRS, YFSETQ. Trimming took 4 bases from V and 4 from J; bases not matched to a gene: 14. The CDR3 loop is CASSLISMDRGGTGELFF. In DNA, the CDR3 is TGCGCCAGCAGCCTAATATCGATGGACAGGGGCGGCACCGGGGAGCTGTTTTTT.

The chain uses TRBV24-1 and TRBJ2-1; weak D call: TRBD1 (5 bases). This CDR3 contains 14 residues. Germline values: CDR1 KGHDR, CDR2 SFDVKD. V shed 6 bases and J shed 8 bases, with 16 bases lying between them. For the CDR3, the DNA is TGTGCCACCAGTCCCAAGGGCAGGGCGGATGAGCAGTTCTTC. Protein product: CATSPKGRADEQFF.

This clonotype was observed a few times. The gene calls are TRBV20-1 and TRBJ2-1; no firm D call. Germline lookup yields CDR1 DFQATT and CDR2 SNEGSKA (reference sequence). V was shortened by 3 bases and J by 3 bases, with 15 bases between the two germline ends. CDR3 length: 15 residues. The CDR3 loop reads CSARELGGIYNEQFF. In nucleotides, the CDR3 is TGCAGTGCTAGGGAGCTTGGTGGGATCTACAATGAGCAGTTCTTC.